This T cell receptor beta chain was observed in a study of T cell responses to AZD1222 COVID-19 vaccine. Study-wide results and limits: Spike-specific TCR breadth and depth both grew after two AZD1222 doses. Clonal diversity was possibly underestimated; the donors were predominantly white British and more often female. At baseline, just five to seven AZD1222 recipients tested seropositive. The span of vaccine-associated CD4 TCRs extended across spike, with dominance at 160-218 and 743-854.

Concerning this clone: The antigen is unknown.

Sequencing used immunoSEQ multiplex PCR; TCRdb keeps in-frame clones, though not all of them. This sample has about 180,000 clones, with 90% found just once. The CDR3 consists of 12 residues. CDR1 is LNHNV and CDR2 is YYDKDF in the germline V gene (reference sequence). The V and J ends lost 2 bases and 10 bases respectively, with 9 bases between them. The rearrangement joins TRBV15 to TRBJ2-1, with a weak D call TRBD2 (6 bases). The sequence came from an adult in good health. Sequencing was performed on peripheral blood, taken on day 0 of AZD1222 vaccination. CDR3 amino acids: CATSRPGGEQFF. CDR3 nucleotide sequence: TGTGCCACCAGCAGACCCGGGGGAGAGCAGTTCTTC.